This is a list of T cell receptor beta chains from one sample in a study of blood T cells in healthy people across ages. MiXCR was run by TCRdb on the 5' RACE reads, yielding one entry per CDR3 protein. The table lists approximately 830,000 distinct CDR3 sequences, approximately 67% of them singletons. The sample was blood. All receptors come from a man younger than 40 in good health. The CDR3 runs from the conserved cysteine through the conserved F or W. Each record gives: V gene, CDR3 length, clone size, J gene, D gene, CDR3 DNA, CDR3 protein. D genes are given only for firm matches. Rows may omit the clone size; those that give it use once, few, many or a size class.

V gene: TRBV7-6; CDR3 length: 14; clone size: -; J gene: TRBJ2-7; D gene: TRBD1; CDR3 DNA: TGTGCCAGCAGCCGGGGACAGGGTTTGTTCGAGCAGTACTTC; CDR3 protein: CASSRGQGLFEQYF
V gene: TRBV6-6; CDR3 length: 16; clone size: -; J gene: TRBJ2-5; D gene: TRBD2; CDR3 DNA: TGTGCCAGCAGAGACGCTTGGCGGGGGGAACAAGAGACCCAGTACTTC; CDR3 protein: CASRDAWRGEQETQYF
V gene: TRBV7-2; CDR3 length: 15; clone size: -; J gene: TRBJ2-1; D gene: TRBD2; CDR3 DNA: TGTGCCGGCAGCTTAACTAGCGGGGGGTCCGGTGAGCAGTTCTTC; CDR3 protein: CAGSLTSGGSGEQFF
V gene: TRBV11-2; CDR3 length: 15; clone size: -; J gene: TRBJ2-5; D gene: -; CDR3 DNA: TGTGCCAGCAGCTTAATTCCACAGACCCAAGAGACCCAGTACTTC; CDR3 protein: CASSLIPQTQETQYF
V gene: TRBV20-1; CDR3 length: 12; clone size: -; J gene: TRBJ1-2; D gene: -; CDR3 DNA: TGCAGTGCTAGTGAAGCCGTCTATGGCTACACCTTC; CDR3 protein: CSASEAVYGYTF
V gene: TRBV6-2/TRBV6-3; CDR3 length: 11; clone size: -; J gene: TRBJ1-1; D gene: -; CDR3 DNA: TGTGCCAGCTTCAGCATGACTGAAGCTTTCTTT; CDR3 protein: CASFSMTEAFF
V gene: TRBV25-1; CDR3 length: 15; clone size: -; J gene: TRBJ1-2; D gene: -; CDR3 DNA: TGTGCCAGCAGTGAATTGGGCCAGGGGCTGGGAAGCTACACCTTC; CDR3 protein: CASSELGQGLGSYTF
V gene: TRBV9; CDR3 length: 16; clone size: -; J gene: TRBJ2-5; D gene: TRBD2; CDR3 DNA: TGTGCCAGCACCCGGTCTAGCGGGGGGTACCAAGAGACCCAGTACTTC; CDR3 protein: CASTRSSGGYQETQYF
V gene: TRBV9; CDR3 length: 13; clone size: -; J gene: TRBJ2-7; D gene: -; CDR3 DNA: TGTGCCAGCAGCGCCGGGACAAACTACGAGCAGTACTTC; CDR3 protein: CASSAGTNYEQYF
V gene: TRBV9; CDR3 length: 15; clone size: few; J gene: TRBJ2-1; D gene: TRBD2; CDR3 DNA: TGTGCCAGCAGCCTCGCTCCCCTAGCGGGGAATGAGCAGTTCTTC; CDR3 protein: CASSLAPLAGNEQFF
V gene: TRBV20-1; CDR3 length: 13; clone size: -; J gene: TRBJ2-7; D gene: -; CDR3 DNA: TGCAGTGCTTATTCGACAGGATCCTACGAGCAGTACTTC; CDR3 protein: CSAYSTGSYEQYF
V gene: TRBV6-2/TRBV6-3; CDR3 length: 12; clone size: many; J gene: TRBJ2-5; D gene: -; CDR3 DNA: TGTGCCAGCAGTTACGGTGGGGAGACCCAGTACTTC; CDR3 protein: CASSYGGETQYF
V gene: TRBV20-1; CDR3 length: 15; clone size: -; J gene: TRBJ2-7; D gene: TRBD2; CDR3 DNA: TGCAGTGCTACACAGACTAGCGGGGGGTTCTACGAGCAGTACTTC; CDR3 protein: CSATQTSGGFYEQYF
V gene: TRBV4-3; CDR3 length: 18; clone size: -; J gene: TRBJ1-2; D gene: -; CDR3 DNA: TGCGCCAGCAGCCAAGAAGGTCTTATAGGGACTTCGGTTGGCGGCTACACCTTC; CDR3 protein: CASSQEGLIGTSVGGYTF
V gene: TRBV7-9; CDR3 length: 17; clone size: -; J gene: TRBJ2-7; D gene: -; CDR3 DNA: TGTGCCAGCAGCTTCCCTCAACGGGGGGCGAGTCCCTACGAGCAGTACTTC; CDR3 protein: CASSFPQRGASPYEQYF
V gene: TRBV12-3/TRBV12-4; CDR3 length: 12; clone size: -; J gene: TRBJ2-5; D gene: -; CDR3 DNA: TGTGCCATCCAGGACGGACACAATGAGCAGTACTTC; CDR3 protein: CAIQDGHNEQYF
V gene: TRBV6-1; CDR3 length: 18; clone size: -; J gene: TRBJ2-3; D gene: TRBD2; CDR3 DNA: TGTGCCAGCAGTGAAGCGGAGGATAGCGGGGGCCTCACAGATACGCAGTATTTT; CDR3 protein: CASSEAEDSGGLTDTQYF
V gene: TRBV29-1; CDR3 length: 15; clone size: -; J gene: TRBJ2-3; D gene: TRBD1; CDR3 DNA: TGCAGCGCAAACGCAGGGGGATCGGAGGCAGATACGCAGTATTTT; CDR3 protein: CSANAGGSEADTQYF
V gene: TRBV4-2; CDR3 length: 17; clone size: -; J gene: TRBJ2-5; D gene: -; CDR3 DNA: TGTGCCAGCAGCCAAGATCTTGTGGCTAGTGGGCTAGAGACCCAGTACTTC; CDR3 protein: CASSQDLVASGLETQYF
V gene: TRBV2; CDR3 length: 16; clone size: -; J gene: TRBJ2-1; D gene: TRBD1; CDR3 DNA: TGTGCCAGGGGGGAGACAGGGGTCAGGTCCTACAATGAGCAGTTCTTC; CDR3 protein: CARGETGVRSYNEQFF
V gene: TRBV29-1; CDR3 length: 11; clone size: once; J gene: TRBJ2-7; D gene: -; CDR3 DNA: TGCAGCGACAGGGATCTCTACGAGCAGTACTTC; CDR3 protein: CSDRDLYEQYF
V gene: TRBV18; CDR3 length: 15; clone size: -; J gene: TRBJ1-6; D gene: TRBD1; CDR3 DNA: TGTGCCAGCTCACCTACACAGGGGTCCAATTCACCCCTCCACTTT; CDR3 protein: CASSPTQGSNSPLHF
V gene: TRBV4-2; CDR3 length: 16; clone size: -; J gene: TRBJ2-1; D gene: -; CDR3 DNA: TGTGCCAGCAGCCAGGGGAACGGGACATTGTACAATGAGCAGTTCTTC; CDR3 protein: CASSQGNGTLYNEQFF
V gene: TRBV9; CDR3 length: 15; clone size: -; J gene: TRBJ2-5; D gene: TRBD1; CDR3 DNA: TGTGCCAGCAGCGAAACAGGGGGTAATCGGGAGACCCAGTACTTC; CDR3 protein: CASSETGGNRETQYF
V gene: TRBV2; CDR3 length: 16; clone size: -; J gene: TRBJ2-5; D gene: TRBD2; CDR3 DNA: TGTGCCAGCAGTCCCATAAGACTAGCGGGGGAAGAGACCCAGTACTTC; CDR3 protein: CASSPIRLAGEETQYF
V gene: TRBV24-1; CDR3 length: 14; clone size: -; J gene: TRBJ2-1; D gene: -; CDR3 DNA: TGTGCCACCAGTGATGATCAGGGGTCCAATGAGCAGTTCTTC; CDR3 protein: CATSDDQGSNEQFF
V gene: TRBV7-3; CDR3 length: 14; clone size: -; J gene: TRBJ2-1; D gene: TRBD2; CDR3 DNA: TGTGCCAGCAGCTTACTCGGGGGGGCCGGTGAGCAGTTCTTC; CDR3 protein: CASSLLGGAGEQFF
V gene: TRBV7-2; CDR3 length: 15; clone size: few; J gene: TRBJ2-7; D gene: -; CDR3 DNA: TGTGCCAGCAGCAAAAGGCCCCGGGGCTCCTACGAGCAGTACTTC; CDR3 protein: CASSKRPRGSYEQYF
V gene: TRBV4-1; CDR3 length: 16; clone size: few; J gene: TRBJ1-2; D gene: TRBD1; CDR3 DNA: TGCGCCAGCAGCCAACCTCGACAGGGTCTTAACTATGGCTACACCTTC; CDR3 protein: CASSQPRQGLNYGYTF
V gene: TRBV7-2; CDR3 length: 16; clone size: -; J gene: TRBJ2-7; D gene: TRBD1; CDR3 DNA: TGTGCCAGCAGCTTATTTGGGGGAACAGGGGGTGACGAGCAGTACTTC; CDR3 protein: CASSLFGGTGGDEQYF
V gene: TRBV13; CDR3 length: 12; clone size: -; J gene: TRBJ2-3; D gene: TRBD2; CDR3 DNA: TGTGCCAGCACCGCGGGGGTGGATACGCAGTATTTT; CDR3 protein: CASTAGVDTQYF
V gene: TRBV6-2/TRBV6-3; CDR3 length: 15; clone size: -; J gene: TRBJ2-1; D gene: -; CDR3 DNA: TGTGCCAGCGCCATAGTCCGCTTAGTTTACAATGAGCAGTTCTTC; CDR3 protein: CASAIVRLVYNEQFF
V gene: TRBV25-1; CDR3 length: 16; clone size: few; J gene: TRBJ2-1; D gene: TRBD2; CDR3 DNA: TGTGCCAGCAGTGAAATCCGCGGGGGTTCCTACAATGAGCAGTTCTTC; CDR3 protein: CASSEIRGGSYNEQFF
V gene: TRBV6-2/TRBV6-3; CDR3 length: 12; clone size: -; J gene: TRBJ2-7; D gene: -; CDR3 DNA: TGTGCCAGCAGATCGACTCTATACGAGCAGTACTTC; CDR3 protein: CASRSTLYEQYF
V gene: TRBV10-3; CDR3 length: 14; clone size: -; J gene: TRBJ2-7; D gene: TRBD1; CDR3 DNA: TGTGCCATCAGTGAACAGGGGGCGAGTAACGAGCAGTACTTC; CDR3 protein: CAISEQGASNEQYF
V gene: TRBV27; CDR3 length: 14; clone size: -; J gene: TRBJ2-1; D gene: -; CDR3 DNA: TGTGCCAGCAGTATGCCGGGACAATACAATGAGCAGTTCTTC; CDR3 protein: CASSMPGQYNEQFF
V gene: TRBV11-2; CDR3 length: 14; clone size: -; J gene: TRBJ1-1; D gene: -; CDR3 DNA: TGTGCCAGCAGCTTAGCTATTGAGAACACTGAAGCTTTCTTT; CDR3 protein: CASSLAIENTEAFF
V gene: TRBV7-2; CDR3 length: 13; clone size: -; J gene: TRBJ2-5; D gene: TRBD1; CDR3 DNA: TGTGCCAGCAGCTTGGAGGGACAGGGGAAGCAGTACTTC; CDR3 protein: CASSLEGQGKQYF
V gene: TRBV12-3/TRBV12-4; CDR3 length: 14; clone size: -; J gene: TRBJ2-2; D gene: -; CDR3 DNA: TGTGCCAGCAGAACCACGGGGCAGACCGGGGAGCTGTTTTTT; CDR3 protein: CASRTTGQTGELFF
V gene: TRBV20-1; CDR3 length: 12; clone size: -; J gene: TRBJ2-5; D gene: -; CDR3 DNA: TGCAGTGCTCCCGGACCCGAAGAGACCCAGTACTTC; CDR3 protein: CSAPGPEETQYF
V gene: TRBV29-1; CDR3 length: 12; clone size: -; J gene: TRBJ1-2; D gene: TRBD1; CDR3 DNA: TGCAGCGTCCCGGACAGGGGTGGCGGCTACACCTTC; CDR3 protein: CSVPDRGGGYTF
V gene: TRBV10-3; CDR3 length: 12; clone size: -; J gene: TRBJ1-3; D gene: -; CDR3 DNA: TGTGCCATCAGTGAGGAAAGAAACACCATATATTTT; CDR3 protein: CAISEERNTIYF
V gene: TRBV6-2/TRBV6-3; CDR3 length: 16; clone size: -; J gene: TRBJ1-2; D gene: TRBD1; CDR3 DNA: TGTGCCAGCAGTCCATACGATCCCGGACAGGACTATGGCTACACCTTC; CDR3 protein: CASSPYDPGQDYGYTF
V gene: TRBV4-2; CDR3 length: 17; clone size: -; J gene: TRBJ2-1; D gene: TRBD2; CDR3 DNA: TGTGCCAGCAGCCAAGAATCGAGCGGGGGGCTATACAATGAGCAGTTCTTC; CDR3 protein: CASSQESSGGLYNEQFF
V gene: TRBV6-5; CDR3 length: 14; clone size: -; J gene: TRBJ2-1; D gene: TRBD2; CDR3 DNA: TGTGCCAACAGTTTGTCCGGGGGACTAAATGAGCAGTTCTTC; CDR3 protein: CANSLSGGLNEQFF
V gene: TRBV20-1; CDR3 length: 13; clone size: -; J gene: TRBJ1-4; D gene: -; CDR3 DNA: TGCAGTGCCAATGACGGGGGGGAAGAAAAACTGTTTTTT; CDR3 protein: CSANDGGEEKLFF
V gene: TRBV20-1; CDR3 length: 15; clone size: once; J gene: TRBJ1-1; D gene: TRBD1; CDR3 DNA: TGCAGTGCTACTCCGGGACAGGGGATCGGAACTGAAGCTTTCTTT; CDR3 protein: CSATPGQGIGTEAFF